The clone carrying this T cell receptor beta chain came up a few times. Repertoires were generated with immunoSEQ multiplex PCR, while TCRdb's copy carries only in-frame clones and drops some. The sample has about 3,700 clones; approximately 24% are singletons. This sample was included in a study of T cells in localized non-small cell lung cancer. The sequencing here drew on lung tumor tissue, taken before any cancer treatment. The TCR was taken from a woman aged 35 to 70 with stage I lung adenocarcinoma.

CDR3 protein: CASSGQQGHASPLHF. As DNA, the CDR3 is TGTGCCAGCAGTGGTCAGCAGGGGCACGCTTCACCCCTCCACTTT. This chain connects TRBV6-8 to TRBJ1-6; D may be TRBD1 (6 bases). The CDR3 contains 15 residues. V shed 5 bases and J shed 9 bases, with 17 bases lying between them. From germline, CDR1 is MNHGY and CDR2 SAAAGT.